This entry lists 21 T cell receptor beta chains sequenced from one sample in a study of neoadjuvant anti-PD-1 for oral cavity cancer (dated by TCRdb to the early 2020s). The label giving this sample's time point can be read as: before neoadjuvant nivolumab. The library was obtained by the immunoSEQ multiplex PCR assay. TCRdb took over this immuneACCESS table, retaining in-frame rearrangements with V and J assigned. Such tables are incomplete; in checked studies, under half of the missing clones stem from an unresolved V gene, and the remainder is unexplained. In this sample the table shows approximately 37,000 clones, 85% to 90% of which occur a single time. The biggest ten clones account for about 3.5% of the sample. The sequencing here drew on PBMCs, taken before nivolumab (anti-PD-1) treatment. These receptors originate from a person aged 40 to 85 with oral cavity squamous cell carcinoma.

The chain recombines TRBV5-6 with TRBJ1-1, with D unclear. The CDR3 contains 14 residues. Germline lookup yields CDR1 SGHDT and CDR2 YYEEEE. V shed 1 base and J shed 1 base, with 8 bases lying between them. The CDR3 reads CASSLSTSNTEAFF. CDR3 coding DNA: TGTGCCAGCAGCTTGTCAACTTCGAACACTGAAGCTTTCTTT.

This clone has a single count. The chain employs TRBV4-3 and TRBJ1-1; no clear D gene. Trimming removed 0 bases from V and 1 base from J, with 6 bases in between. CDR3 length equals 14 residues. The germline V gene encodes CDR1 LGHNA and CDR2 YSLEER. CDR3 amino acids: CASSQDWRNTEAFF. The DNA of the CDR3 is TGCGCCAGCAGCCAAGATTGGAGGAACACTGAAGCTTTCTTT.

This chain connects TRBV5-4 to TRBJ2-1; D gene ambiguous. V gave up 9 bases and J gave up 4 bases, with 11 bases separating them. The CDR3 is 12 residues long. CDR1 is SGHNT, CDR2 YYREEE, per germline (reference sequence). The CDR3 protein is CAISARYNEQFF. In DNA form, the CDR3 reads TGTGCCATCTCTGCCAGATACAATGAGCAGTTCTTC.

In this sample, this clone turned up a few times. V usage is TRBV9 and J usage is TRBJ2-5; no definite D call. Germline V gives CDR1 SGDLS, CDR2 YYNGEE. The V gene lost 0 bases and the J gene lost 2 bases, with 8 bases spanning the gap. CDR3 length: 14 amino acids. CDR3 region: CASSVVPSQETQYF. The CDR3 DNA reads TGTGCCAGCAGCGTAGTGCCATCGCAAGAGACCCAGTACTTC.

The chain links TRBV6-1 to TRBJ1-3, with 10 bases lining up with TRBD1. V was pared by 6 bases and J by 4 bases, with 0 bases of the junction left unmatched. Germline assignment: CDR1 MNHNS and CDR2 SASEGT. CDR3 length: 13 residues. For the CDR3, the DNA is TGTGCCAGCAGGACAGGGGGCGGAAACACCATATATTTT. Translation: CASRTGGGNTIYF.

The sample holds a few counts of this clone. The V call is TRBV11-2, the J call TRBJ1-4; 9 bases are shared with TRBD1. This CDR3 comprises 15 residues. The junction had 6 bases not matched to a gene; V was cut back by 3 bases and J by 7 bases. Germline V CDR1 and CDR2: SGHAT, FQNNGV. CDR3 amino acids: CASSFGTGMGEKLFF. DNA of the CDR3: TGTGCCAGCAGCTTCGGGACAGGGATGGGTGAAAAACTGTTTTTT.

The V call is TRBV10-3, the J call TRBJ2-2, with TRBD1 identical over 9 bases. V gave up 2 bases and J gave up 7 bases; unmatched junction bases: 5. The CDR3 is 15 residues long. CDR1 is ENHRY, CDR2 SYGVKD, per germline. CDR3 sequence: CAISENKGQGGELFF. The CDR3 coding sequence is TGTGCCATCAGTGAGAACAAGGGACAGGGCGGGGAGCTGTTTTTT.

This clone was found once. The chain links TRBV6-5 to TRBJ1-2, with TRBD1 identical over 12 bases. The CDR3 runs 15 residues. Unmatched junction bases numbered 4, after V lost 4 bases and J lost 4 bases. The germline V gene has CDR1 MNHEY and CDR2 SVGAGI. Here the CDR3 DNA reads TGTGCCAGCAGTTCGGGACAGGGGGCGGCCTATGGCTACACCTTC. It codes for CASSSGQGAAYGYTF.

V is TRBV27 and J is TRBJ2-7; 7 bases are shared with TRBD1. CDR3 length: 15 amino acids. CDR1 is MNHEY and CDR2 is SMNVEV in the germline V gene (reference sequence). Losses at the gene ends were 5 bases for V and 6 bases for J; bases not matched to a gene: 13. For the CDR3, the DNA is TGTGCCAGCAGTCCAAGGGACAGCTCTGATGGCGAGCAGTACTTC. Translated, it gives CASSPRDSSDGEQYF.

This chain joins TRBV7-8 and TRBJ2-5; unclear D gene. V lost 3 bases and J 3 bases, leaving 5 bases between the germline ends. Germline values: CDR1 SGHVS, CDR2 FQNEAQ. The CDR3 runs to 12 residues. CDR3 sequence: CASSFTKETQYF. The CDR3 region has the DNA TGTGCCAGCAGCTTTACTAAAGAGACCCAGTACTTC.

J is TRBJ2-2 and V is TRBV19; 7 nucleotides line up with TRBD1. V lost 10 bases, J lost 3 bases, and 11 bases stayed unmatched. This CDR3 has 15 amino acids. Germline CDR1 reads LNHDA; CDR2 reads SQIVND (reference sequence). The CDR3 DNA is TGTGCCACCGCACTCAGACAGGGTCACACCGGGGAGCTGTTTTTT. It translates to CATALRQGHTGELFF.

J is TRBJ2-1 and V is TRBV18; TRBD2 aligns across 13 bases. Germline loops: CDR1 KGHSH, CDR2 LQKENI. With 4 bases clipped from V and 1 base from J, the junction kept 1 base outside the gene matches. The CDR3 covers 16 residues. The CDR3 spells CASSRLAGGSYNEQFF. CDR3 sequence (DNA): TGTGCCAGCTCACGACTAGCGGGGGGTTCCTACAATGAGCAGTTCTTC.

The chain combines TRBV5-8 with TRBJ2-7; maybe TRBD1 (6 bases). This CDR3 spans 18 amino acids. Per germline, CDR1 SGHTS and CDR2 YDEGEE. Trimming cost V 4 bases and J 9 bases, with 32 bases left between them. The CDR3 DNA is TGTGCCAGCAGCCAGAGAAACTACAACAGGGCCGCCACCTTCGGGCAGTACTTC. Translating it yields CASSQRNYNRAATFGQYF.

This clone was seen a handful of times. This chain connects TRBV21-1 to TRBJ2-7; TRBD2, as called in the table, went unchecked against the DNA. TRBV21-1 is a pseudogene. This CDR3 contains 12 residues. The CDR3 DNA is TGTGCCAGCTTGCTAGGTTCAGCCGAGCAGTACTTC. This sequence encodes CASLLGSAEQYF.

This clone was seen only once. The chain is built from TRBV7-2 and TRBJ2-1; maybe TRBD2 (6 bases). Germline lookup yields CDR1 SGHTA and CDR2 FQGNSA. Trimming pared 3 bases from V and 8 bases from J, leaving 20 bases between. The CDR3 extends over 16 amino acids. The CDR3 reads CASSFQTRTGRDEQFF. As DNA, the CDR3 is TGTGCCAGCAGCTTTCAGACTAGGACCGGTCGGGATGAGCAGTTCTTC.

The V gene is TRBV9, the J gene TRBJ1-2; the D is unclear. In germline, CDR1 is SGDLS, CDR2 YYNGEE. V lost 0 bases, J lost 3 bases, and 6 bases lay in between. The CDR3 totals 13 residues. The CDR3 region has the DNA TGTGCCAGCAGCGTAGGAGACGACTATGGCTACACCTTC. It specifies CASSVGDDYGYTF.

The DNA of the CDR3 is TGTGCCAGCAGCCCTCGACAGGGGGCGCTGGGGGAGACCCAGTACTTC. Its translation is CASSPRQGALGETQYF. The rearrangement joins TRBV9 to TRBJ2-5; TRBD1 matches at 10 bases. This CDR3 has 16 amino acids. Germline V gives CDR1 SGDLS, CDR2 YYNGEE. J lost 5 bases, V lost 4 bases, and 11 bases had no gene match.

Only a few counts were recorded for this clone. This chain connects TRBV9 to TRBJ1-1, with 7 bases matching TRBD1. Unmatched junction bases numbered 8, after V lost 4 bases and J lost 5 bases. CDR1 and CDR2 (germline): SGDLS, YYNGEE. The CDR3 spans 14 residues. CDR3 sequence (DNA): TGTGCCAGCAGCCCTGGACAGGAGAATACTGAAGCTTTCTTT. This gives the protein CASSPGQENTEAFF.

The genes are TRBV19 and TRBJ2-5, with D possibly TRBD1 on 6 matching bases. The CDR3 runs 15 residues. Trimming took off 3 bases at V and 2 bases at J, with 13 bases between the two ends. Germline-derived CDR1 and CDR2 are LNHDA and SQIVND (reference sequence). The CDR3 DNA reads TGTGCCAGTAGTATTACACAGGGACCTCAAGAGACCCAGTACTTC. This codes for CASSITQGPQETQYF.

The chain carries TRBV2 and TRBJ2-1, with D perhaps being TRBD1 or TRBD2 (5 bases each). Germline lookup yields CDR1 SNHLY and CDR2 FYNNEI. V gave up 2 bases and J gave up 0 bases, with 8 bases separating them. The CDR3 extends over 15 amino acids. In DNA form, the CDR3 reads TGTGCCAGCAGTGAACGAGGGACCTCCTACAATGAGCAGTTCTTC. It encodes CASSERGTSYNEQFF.

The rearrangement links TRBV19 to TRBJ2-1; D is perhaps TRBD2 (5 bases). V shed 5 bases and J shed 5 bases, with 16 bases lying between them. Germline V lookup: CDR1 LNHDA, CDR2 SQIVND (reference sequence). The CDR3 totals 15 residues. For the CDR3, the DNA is TGTGCCAGTAGTTTACTGCCGCCGGGGAACAATGAGCAGTTCTTC. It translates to CASSLLPPGNNEQFF.